A selection of T cell receptor beta chains follows, all from one sample in a study of blood T cell repertoires in COVID-19. Clones were sequenced by immunoSEQ multiplex PCR, and TCRdb holds only the in-frame ones, with some missing. The profile shows about 66,000 clones, roughly nine tenths of them singletons. The material sequenced was peripheral blood. Receptors were obtained from a man aged 60-69 years with acute or convalescent COVID-19. Both conserved end residues are part of each CDR3. A D gene is named only where the DNA matches it firmly. Where a row states a size, it is once, few, many or the class of an expanded clone; other rows omit it.

>TRBV7-8|18|TRBD2|.|TRBJ2-6
TGTGCCAGCAGCTTAACCGAACTAGCGGGCTCTGGGGCCAACGTCCTGACTTTC
CASSLTELAGSGANVLTF
>TRBV6-1|13|.|.|TRBJ1-2
TGTGCCAGCAGTGAGGCGGGGGCTCGTGGCTACACCTTC
CASSEAGARGYTF
>TRBV5-1|16|.|.|TRBJ1-5
TGCGCCAGCAGCTTGGAAGGGGTAGGAGGCAATCAGCCCCAGCATTTT
CASSLEGVGGNQPQHF
>TRBV5-4|13|TRBD1|.|TRBJ1-1
TGTGCCAGCAGCAGGGACAGGGGCACTGAAGCTTTCTTT
CASSRDRGTEAFF
>TRBV14|13|.|.|TRBJ2-3
TGTGCCAGCAGTCCAGAGGGCCGGGATACGCAGTATTTT
CASSPEGRDTQYF
>TRBV20-1|17|.|.|TRBJ1-2
TGCAGTGCTAGTCCCCCCTTTGGGCAGGTTCTTAACTATGGCTACACCTTC
CSASPPFGQVLNYGYTF
>TRBV30|15|TRBD1|.|TRBJ1-5
TGTGCCTGGAGTGTTGCCGACAGGGGCAATCAGCCCCAGCATTTT
CAWSVADRGNQPQHF
>TRBV19|16|.|.|TRBJ1-6
TGTGCCAGTAAAGATCTCAGATCCTCCTATAATTCACCCCTCCACTTT
CASKDLRSSYNSPLHF
>TRBV19|16|TRBD1|.|TRBJ2-7
TGTGCCAGTAGTACGACAGGGGGCAGAGTCTCCTACGAGCAGTACTTC
CASSTTGGRVSYEQYF
>TRBV7-6|17|.|.|TRBJ2-1
TGTGCCAGCAGCTCCGAATGGGGGGGCGGCGGGTACAATGAGCAGTTCTTC
CASSSEWGGGGYNEQFF
>TRBV30|13|.|.|TRBJ2-3
TGTGCCTGGAGTGGACTTCTCACAGATACGCAGTATTTT
CAWSGLLTDTQYF
>TRBV11-1|16|.|.|TRBJ2-2
TGTGCCAGCAGCTACCGACAGACCGCGAACACCGGGGAGCTGTTTTTT
CASSYRQTANTGELFF
>TRBV3-1/TRBV3-2|15|TRBD1|.|TRBJ1-6
TGTGCCAGCAGCCGGCGACAGGGGGATAATTCACCCCTCCACTTT
CASSRRQGDNSPLHF
>TRBV19|15|TRBD2|.|TRBJ2-1
TGTGCCAGTAGTACCGGGACTAGCGGCTACAATGAGCAGTTCTTC
CASSTGTSGYNEQFF
>TRBV30|16|.|.|TRBJ2-7
TGTGCCTGGAGTGTACATTCGGGTCTGAGGGCCTACGAGCAGTACTTC
CAWSVHSGLRAYEQYF
>TRBV6-5|14|.|few|TRBJ1-6
TGTGCCAGCACATCCACGGGGGGGCGTTCACCCCTCCACTTT
CASTSTGGRSPLHF
>TRBV2|15|.|few|TRBJ1-5
TGTGCCAGCAGTGGACAGGAGATTAGCAATCAGCCCCAGCATTTT
CASSGQEISNQPQHF
>TRBV13|16|TRBD2|.|TRBJ2-5
TGTGCCAGCAGCGCCCGAGAAGCGGGGGGCGGGGAGACCCAGTACTTC
CASSAREAGGGETQYF
>TRBV6-2/TRBV6-3|19|TRBD1|.|TRBJ1-6
TGTGCCAGCAGTTCCTTTCTCCGGGACAGGGATGGAGGGAATTCACCCCTCCACTTT
CASSSFLRDRDGGNSPLHF
>TRBV5-1|15|.|few|TRBJ2-2
TGCGCCAGCAGCTTGGCGGTCCCCGACACCGGGGAGCTGTTTTTT
CASSLAVPDTGELFF
>TRBV6-5|16|.|few|TRBJ2-1
TGTGCCAGCAGTTACTCGCCTAGCGCGCTCGGGGGTGAGCAGTTCTTC
CASSYSPSALGGEQFF
>TRBV3-1/TRBV3-2|14|TRBD2|.|TRBJ2-1
TGTGCCAGCAGCCATCTAGCGGGGGGAGATGAGCAGTTCTTC
CASSHLAGGDEQFF
>TRBV4-1|13|.|.|TRBJ1-2
TGCGCCAGCAGCCCCTCAGGGGCCTATGGCTACACCTTC
CASSPSGAYGYTF
>TRBV5-1|15|TRBD1|.|TRBJ1-1
TGCGCCAGCAGCTTACGCCCGGGACAGGGTGCTGAAGCTTTCTTT
CASSLRPGQGAEAFF
>TRBV5-1|16|.|once|TRBJ2-7
TGCGCCAGCAGCTTGAATGTGGCAGGAACTTCCTACGAGCAGTACTTC
CASSLNVAGTSYEQYF
>TRBV12-3/TRBV12-4|12|.|once|TRBJ2-1
TGTGCCAGTGGGGAGGACCCCCAACGGGAGTTCTTC
CASGEDPQREFF
>TRBV10-3|13|.|.|TRBJ1-5
TGTGCCACCCGACAGGAGGTTAATCAGCCCCAGCATTTT
CATRQEVNQPQHF
>TRBV12-5|16|TRBD2|.|TRBJ2-2
TGTGCTAGTGCCCCTATAGGGACGGCGGGGGCCGGGGAGCTGTTTTTT
CASAPIGTAGAGELFF
>TRBV25-1|15|TRBD2|.|TRBJ2-1
TGTGCCAGCAGTGCTCCTAGCGGGGGGGCCAATGAGCAGTTCTTC
CASSAPSGGANEQFF
>TRBV6-4|13|.|.|TRBJ2-3
TGTGCCAGCAGTGACGAGGGCTCCGATACGCAGTATTTT
CASSDEGSDTQYF
>TRBV6-6|13|.|.|TRBJ1-5
TGTGCCAGCACATCAGGGTTATATCAGCCCCAGCATTTT
CASTSGLYQPQHF
>TRBV7-2|14|TRBD1|.|TRBJ1-6
TGTGCCAGCAGCTTCGGACAGGGGGTTGGTCCCCTCCACTTT
CASSFGQGVGPLHF
>TRBV10-3|13|TRBD1|.|TRBJ2-1
TGTGCCATCAGCGACAGGGGGGACAATGAGCAGTTCTTC
CAISDRGDNEQFF
>TRBV6-6|13|.|.|TRBJ2-7
TGTGCCAGCAGTTCTCAACCTTTGCGCGAGCAGTACTTC
CASSSQPLREQYF
>TRBV7-9|14|.|.|TRBJ1-1
TGTGCCAGCAGCTTAGGGGGGCAGGTCACTGAAGCTTTCTTT
CASSLGGQVTEAFF
>TRBV4-1|14|TRBD1|.|TRBJ1-1
TGCGCCAGCAGCCAAGGGACAGGGCGTGCTGAAGCTTTCTTT
CASSQGTGRAEAFF
>TRBV5-4|16|.|.|TRBJ2-3
TGTGCCAGCAGCTTGGTCATGGCCAGGGGAGGGGATACGCAGTATTTT
CASSLVMARGGDTQYF
>TRBV19|14|.|.|TRBJ1-5
TGTGCCAGTAGTTTCTCCCCAGGGTCTCAGCCCCAGCATTTT
CASSFSPGSQPQHF
>TRBV14|13|.|.|TRBJ2-7
TGTGCCAGCAGCCGTGGGAGCTCCTACGAGCAGTACTTC
CASSRGSSYEQYF
>TRBV5-4|15|.|.|TRBJ2-7
TGTGCCAGCAGCCATTCCCGCAGGGGAACCTACGAGCAGTACTTC
CASSHSRRGTYEQYF
>TRBV2|15|TRBD1|.|TRBJ2-3
TGTGCCAGCAGCTTGACAGGGAAGGGCACAGATACGCAGTATTTT
CASSLTGKGTDTQYF
>TRBV5-1|16|.|.|TRBJ1-1
TGCGCCAGCAGCCCCCCCGGTGCGGCGTACTCATCTGAAGCTTTCTTT
CASSPPGAAYSSEAFF
>TRBV18|15|TRBD2|.|TRBJ2-7
TGTGCCAGCTCACCAGGGGGGGGGTCGTCCTACGAGCAGTACTTC
CASSPGGGSSYEQYF
>TRBV14|16|TRBD2|.|TRBJ2-5
TGTGCCAGCAGCGCCCTCGGACTAGCGGGGGGCGAGACCCAGTACTTC
CASSALGLAGGETQYF
>TRBV10-3|14|.|.|TRBJ1-1
TGTGCCATCAGTGGTAGCAGAAAGAACACTGAAGCTTTCTTT
CAISGSRKNTEAFF
>TRBV6-5|14|TRBD2|.|TRBJ2-5
TGTGCCAGCAGTTACGTAACGGGGGGAGAGACCCAGTACTTC
CASSYVTGGETQYF
>TRBV10-3|11|.|.|TRBJ1-2
TGTGCCATCAGGGAGGCGTATGGCTACACCTTC
CAIREAYGYTF
>TRBV3-1/TRBV3-2|16|TRBD2|.|TRBJ2-1
TGTGCCAGCAGCCAAGTATCCCTAGCGGGGGGCGATGAGCAGTTCTTC
CASSQVSLAGGDEQFF
>TRBV9|14|.|.|TRBJ1-6
TGTGCCAGCAGCGTAGGTGGCCGGAGGTCACCCCTCCACTTT
CASSVGGRRSPLHF
>TRBV28|15|.|.|TRBJ1-1
TGTGCCAGCAGTTTATTCGGCAGGGTGAACACTGAAGCTTTCTTT
CASSLFGRVNTEAFF
>TRBV27|13|TRBD1|.|TRBJ1-1
TGTGCCAGCAGTCCGGGGACAGCTTACGAAGCTTTCTTT
CASSPGTAYEAFF
>TRBV7-9|13|TRBD1|medium-sized|TRBJ1-1
TGTGCCAGCAGCTTTGACAGGGGCGCTGAAGCTTTCTTT
CASSFDRGAEAFF
>TRBV11-2|15|.|.|TRBJ1-4
TGTGCCAGCAGCTCCCCGGGGGTGGCTAATGAAAAACTGTTTTTT
CASSSPGVANEKLFF